This TCR beta chain was identified during a study of blood T cell repertoires in COVID-19 (TCRdb year 2020). For the study in its entirety: Samples from collaborators originated in the United States, Italy and Spain and spanned both the acute and convalescent phases of COVID-19. Samples came from the ongoing ImmuneRACE study (first 160 participants) plus 1,254 subjects from 6 global collaborators. Where HLA class I and class II types were available, the types were taken from metadata supplied by the sample provider, not from assay-based typing. The repertoires were released in a freely available public database meant as a resource for research on the immune response to SARS-CoV-2. The material from the prospective study consisted of cDNA or gDNA derived from T cells, B-cell-depleted T cells, or PBMCs. Sample metadata almost always included a de-identified subject ID, COVID-19 status, age in years and sex. Subjects who had been exposed to COVID-19, were actively infected with it, or had recovered from it provided the deeply sampled blood TCRbeta repertoires that made up the dataset.

For CDR1 and CDR2, the germline V gene lists LGHNT and FRNRAP. The CDR3 contains 11 residues, cysteine and phenylalanine counted. Only CDR3 DNA is held: 33 bases, read in frame from base 1. The junction shows trimming of 4 bases on V and 4 bases on J, plus 5 bases between the germline ends. TCRbeta CDR3 regions were amplified from genomic DNA by means of the immunoSEQ Assay, a bias-controlled multiplex PCR. Per the source publication's procedure: Nucleated cell counts per sample were estimated from amplification of reference gene primers within the assay. To quantify the absolute abundance of each unique TCRbeta CDR3 rearrangement, sequence reads were collapsed and filtered. For each sample, productive Simpson clonality was calculated by taking the square root of Simpson's diversity index across productive rearrangements. TCRdb re-hosts the immuneACCESS table, in-frame sequences only. Its copies lack some clones; in the studies checked, an unresolved V gene accounts for under half of them, and the cause for the rest is not known. The V and J calls and clone size were taken over from that table, and D and trimming were inferred from the DNA. The sample records 170,000 or so clones, approximately 80% of which are singletons. Of the sample, 2.5% to 3.5% falls within the top ten clones.

Results and caveats for the whole study, not just this receptor: Clinical and demographic metadata were provided uncurated, with the amount varying by source and participant.

This clone was detected only once. No antigen is known for it. There are no base qualities to consult, and no much larger clone falls within one base. Whole blood was collected in K2EDTA tubes by collaborating institutions according to the institutions' own protocols. For TCRbeta analysis, collaborator samples were shipped as frozen whole blood, as isolated PBMCs, or as DNA extracted from either sample type. The sequenced sample was peripheral blood. The chain is assembled from TRBV12-5 and TRBJ2-7, with the identity of the D gene unclear. The sequence was obtained from a woman aged 55 to 70 with acute or convalescent COVID-19. CDR3 region: CASGSRYEQYF. In nucleotide form, the sequence is TGTGCTAGTGGTTCCAGGTACGAGCAGTACTTC.